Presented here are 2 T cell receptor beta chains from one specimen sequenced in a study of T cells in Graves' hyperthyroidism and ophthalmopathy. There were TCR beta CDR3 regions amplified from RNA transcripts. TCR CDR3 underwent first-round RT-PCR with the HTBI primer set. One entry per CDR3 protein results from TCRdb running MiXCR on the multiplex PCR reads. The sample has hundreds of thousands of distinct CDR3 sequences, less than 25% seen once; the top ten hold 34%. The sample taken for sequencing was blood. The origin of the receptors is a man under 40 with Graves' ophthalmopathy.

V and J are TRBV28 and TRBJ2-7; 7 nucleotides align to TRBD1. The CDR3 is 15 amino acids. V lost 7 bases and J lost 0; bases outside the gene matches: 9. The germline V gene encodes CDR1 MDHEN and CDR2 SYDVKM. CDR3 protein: CASISRGQVSYEQYF. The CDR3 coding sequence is TGTGCCAGCATTTCACGCGGACAGGTCTCCTACGAGCAGTACTTC.

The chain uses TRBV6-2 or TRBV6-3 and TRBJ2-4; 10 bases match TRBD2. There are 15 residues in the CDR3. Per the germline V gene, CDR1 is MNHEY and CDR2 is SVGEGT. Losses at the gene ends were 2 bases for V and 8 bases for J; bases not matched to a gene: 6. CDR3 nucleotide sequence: TGTGCCAGCAGTTACGGAGCGGGAGGGCGGTACATTCAGTACTTC. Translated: CASSYGAGGRYIQYF.